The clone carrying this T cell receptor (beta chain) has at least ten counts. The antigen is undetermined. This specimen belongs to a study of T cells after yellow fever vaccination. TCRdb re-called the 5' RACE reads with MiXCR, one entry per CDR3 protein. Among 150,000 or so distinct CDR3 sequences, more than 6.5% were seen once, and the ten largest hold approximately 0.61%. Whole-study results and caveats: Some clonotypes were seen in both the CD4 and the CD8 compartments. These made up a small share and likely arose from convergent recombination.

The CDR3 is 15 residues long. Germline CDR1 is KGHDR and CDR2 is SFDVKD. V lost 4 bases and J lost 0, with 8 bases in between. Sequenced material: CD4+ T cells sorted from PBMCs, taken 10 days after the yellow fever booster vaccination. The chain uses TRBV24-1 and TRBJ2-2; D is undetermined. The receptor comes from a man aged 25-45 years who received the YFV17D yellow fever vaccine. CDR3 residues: CATSESLANTGELFF. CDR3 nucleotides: TGTGCCACCAGTGAATCTCTAGCGAACACCGGGGAGCTGTTTTTT.